One sample yielded the 14 T cell receptor beta chains listed below, sequenced in a study of cytomegalovirus exposure and HLA in healthy donors listed by TCRdb under 2017. The library was prepared using the immunoSEQ multiplex PCR assay. For the multiplex PCR, a mixture combining 60 forward primers for TCR Vbeta segments and 13 reverse primers for TCR Jbeta segments was used. TCRdb obtained this table from immuneACCESS and retained in-frame rearrangements with V and J assigned. These tables miss some clones; where compared with another copy, unresolved V genes account for less than half of the shortfall, and the remainder is unexplained. Across this sample there are tens of thousands of clones, with around 89% seen only once. Approximately 1.6% of the sample is in the top ten clones. The material sequenced was PBMCs. The source is a man aged 25 to 45 in good health and CMV-seropositive.

The chain joins TRBV6-1 to TRBJ2-7; possible D gene TRBD1, 6 bases. The CDR3 is 14 amino acids. V lost 6 bases, J lost 1 base, and 13 bases lay in between. From germline, CDR1 is MNHNS and CDR2 SASEGT. CDR3 coding DNA: TGTGCCAGCAGAAGAAACAGGGAGTCCTACGAGCAGTACTTC. It yields the protein CASRRNRESYEQYF.

This clone was detected only once. The chain recombines TRBV27 with TRBJ2-7; TRBD2 matches at 11 bases. The germline V gene encodes CDR1 MNHEY and CDR2 SMNVEV (reference sequence). This CDR3 is built from 15 residues. Losses at the gene ends were 4 bases for V and 4 bases for J; bases not matched to a gene: 6. The CDR3 is CASSSRLAGSYEQYF. The DNA of the CDR3 is TGTGCCAGCAGTTCCCGACTAGCGGGAAGTTACGAGCAGTACTTC.

V gene TRBV27 combines with J gene TRBJ2-1; a weak D match, TRBD1 (5 bases). CDR3 length equals 15 residues. V lost 0 bases and J 3 bases, leaving 9 bases between the germline ends. Germline CDR1 MNHEY, CDR2 SMNVEV (reference sequence). CDR3 sequence reads: CASSLSRGFYNEQFF. The DNA of the CDR3 is TGTGCCAGCAGTTTATCAAGGGGCTTCTACAATGAGCAGTTCTTC.

CDR3 in DNA: TGTGCCAGCAGCTTGACAGGCGAAGGGGAGACCCAGTACTTC. This codes for CASSLTGEGETQYF. V usage is TRBV11-2 and J usage is TRBJ2-5; D is possibly TRBD1 (6 bases). The CDR3 spans 14 residues. Trimming left V 3 bases short and J 5 bases short, with 13 bases between. CDR1 SGHAT and CDR2 FQNNGV come from the germline V gene.

The CDR3 coding sequence is TGTGCCAGCAGTCCATTGTCCCTCAGGGGCCATCAAGAGACCCAGTACTTC. This encodes CASSPLSLRGHQETQYF. The gene calls are TRBV27 and TRBJ2-5; a possible D gene is TRBD1 (6 bases). The V gene lost 5 bases and the J gene lost 2 bases, with 21 bases spanning the gap. The CDR3 length is 17 residues. From germline, CDR1 is MNHEY and CDR2 SMNVEV (reference sequence).

The CDR3 region is CASSLSFGSRAYNEQFF. CDR3 DNA: TGTGCCAGCAGCTTATCATTCGGGAGCCGTGCCTACAATGAGCAGTTCTTC. The V gene is TRBV7-9, the J gene TRBJ2-1, with D perhaps matching TRBD2 (6 bases). With 2 bases removed from V and 2 bases from J, the gap between germline ends came to 16 bases. CDR3 length: 17 amino acids. The germline V gene encodes CDR1 SEHNR and CDR2 FQNEAQ (reference sequence).

This chain joins TRBV30 and TRBJ1-2, with 10 bases that match TRBD1. Trimming removed 7 bases from V and 4 bases from J; junction bases left unmatched: 6. This CDR3 has 13 amino acids. Germline-derived CDR1 and CDR2 are GTSNPN and SVGIG (reference sequence). The CDR3 bases are TGTGCCTCCCGCAGGGACAGGGGCTATGGCTACACCTTC. Translation gives CASRRDRGYGYTF.

The gene calls are TRBV10-3 and TRBJ2-3; TRBD1 matches at 8 bases. Germline V gene sequence: CDR1 ENHRY, CDR2 SYGVKD. This CDR3 is built from 15 residues. Trimming took 3 bases from V and 6 from J; bases not matched to a gene: 8. The CDR3 loop reads CAISDPTGVGDTQYF. For the CDR3, the DNA is TGTGCCATCAGTGACCCGACAGGGGTAGGGGATACGCAGTATTTT.

The count of this clone is one. The chain has TRBV18 and TRBJ2-5; 9 nucleotides match TRBD1. Near its end, the DNA agrees better with TRBJ2-7, so the J call may be wrong. Germline V gives CDR1 KGHSH, CDR2 LQKENI. The CDR3 contains 19 residues. This CDR3 is CASSLLRVTATGGYYEQYF. The CDR3 DNA follows: TGTGCCAGCTCACTACTAAGGGTGACCGCGACAGGGGGTTACTACGAGCAGTACTTC.

The chain couples TRBV10-3 to TRBJ2-5; TRBD2 matches 11 bases. The CDR3 is made up of 17 amino acids. Germline assignment: CDR1 ENHRY and CDR2 SYGVKD. V was clipped by 1 base and J by 5 bases; unmatched bases: 9. Here the CDR3 reads CAISEYATSGSEETQYF. CDR3 bases: TGTGCCATCAGTGAGTATGCAACTAGCGGGAGCGAGGAGACCCAGTACTTC.

Only a few counts were recorded for this clone. This sequence joins TRBV4-1 and TRBJ2-7, with 10 nucleotides matching TRBD2. The CDR3 has 17 amino acids. Unmatched junction bases numbered 8, after V lost 0 bases and J lost 3 bases. Germline CDR1 and CDR2: MGHRA and YSYEKL. The CDR3 DNA reads as TGCGCCAGCAGCCAAGACTACCTAGCGGGAGTACTCTACGAGCAGTACTTC. It encodes CASSQDYLAGVLYEQYF.

The CDR3: CASSFWTGPNTEAFF. The CDR3 region has the DNA TGCGCCAGCAGCTTTTGGACAGGGCCGAACACTGAAGCTTTCTTT. The rearrangement joins TRBV5-1 to TRBJ1-1, with TRBD1 identical over 8 bases. Germline loops: CDR1 SGHRS, CDR2 YFSETQ. V dropped 2 bases and J dropped 1; count of bases not matched to a gene: 4. This CDR3 region has 15 residues.

The V gene is TRBV7-9, the J gene TRBJ2-4; perhaps TRBD2 as D (5 bases). Germline CDR1 is SEHNR and CDR2 is FQNEAQ (reference sequence). The CDR3 loop spans 15 amino acids. V was cut by 5 bases and J by 0 bases, with 11 bases left in between. The CDR3 reads CASSRDSIAKNIQYF. As DNA, the CDR3 is TGTGCCAGCAGCCGGGATTCCATAGCCAAAAACATTCAGTACTTC.

The chain uses TRBV5-1 and TRBJ2-7; D may be TRBD1 (5 bases). The CDR3 loop spans 18 amino acids. Trimming pared 1 base from V and 3 bases from J, leaving 23 bases between. Germline CDR1 SGHRS, CDR2 YFSETQ. CDR3 DNA sequence: TGCGCCAGCAGCTTGAGTCCCCAGGGCCCTATCTCATTCTACGAGCAGTACTTC. It codes for CASSLSPQGPISFYEQYF.